This T cell receptor (beta chain) was recovered during a study of blood T cells in healthy people across ages. Study-level results: Long-lived donors exceeded aged donors in naive CD4+ cells and diversity. Unknown donor CMV status possibly confounded expanded clonotype changes.

Donor samples were obtained from healthy Caucasian individuals from Russia, aged about 6 to 90. This clonotype was picked up a small number of times. Its antigen is currently unknown. The use of a sample-barcoded 5' primer and a J-beta primer mix characterized a second PCR of roughly 6 to 11 cycles. From the 5' RACE reads, TCRdb called clonotypes with MiXCR, one entry per CDR3 protein. The table includes over 1,500,000 distinct CDR3 sequences, about two fifths detected once. This CDR3 region has 13 residues. With 8 bases clipped from V and 5 bases from J, the junction kept 6 bases outside the gene matches. Germline V gene lookup returns CDR1 LNHNV and CDR2 YYDKDF (reference sequence).

The TCR sequence derives from a human donor in good health. The V gene is TRBV15, the J gene TRBJ1-5; 7 nucleotides line up with TRBD1. The specimen sequenced was blood. For the CDR3, the DNA is TGTGCCACCGACACAGGGGCGGATCAGCCCCAGCATTTT. Translation gives CATDTGADQPQHF.